Presented here are 28 T cell receptor beta chains from one specimen sequenced in a study of T cells after yellow fever vaccination. TCRdb passed the 5' RACE reads through MiXCR, listing each CDR3 protein once. The repertoire includes some 320,000 distinct CDR3 sequences, 8.5% to 10% of them detected once, and about 20% sits in the top ten. The specimen was PBMCs, collected on the day of the first yellow fever vaccination. Receptors were obtained from a man in his late teens or twenties who received the YFV17D yellow fever vaccine.

This sequence joins TRBV7-2 and TRBJ2-1; TRBD2 matches at 12 bases. V lost 5 bases, J lost 8 bases, and 7 bases stayed unmatched. The CDR3 totals 15 residues. Germline CDR1 is SGHTA and CDR2 is FQGNSA. In DNA, the CDR3 is TGTGCCAGCAGCAGTCCTAGCGGGGGGGCTGATGAGCAGTTCTTC. This gives the protein CASSSPSGGADEQFF. The entire variable domain, with the rest obtained from reference TRBV7-2 and TRBJ2-1, is as follows: GAGVSQSPSNKVTEKGKDVELRCDPISGHTALYWYRQSLGQGLEFLIYFQGNSAPDKSGLPSDRFSAERTGGSVSTLTIQRTQQEDSAVYLCASSSPSGGADEQFFGPGTRLTVL.

This clonotype was seen only a few times. V is TRBV28 and J is TRBJ1-5; D perhaps matches TRBD1 (6 bases). The CDR3 runs 14 residues. V was cut by 7 bases and J by 3 bases, with 13 bases left in between. Germline V lookup: CDR1 MDHEN, CDR2 SYDVKM. The CDR3 bases are TGTGCCAGCAACCTCGGGACAAACAATCAGCCCCAGCATTTT. Its protein is CASNLGTNNQPQHF.

Many counts were recorded for this clonotype. This chain links TRBV29-1 with TRBJ2-3; 12 bases map to TRBD2. This CDR3 has 16 residues. Germline V gene sequence: CDR1 SQVTM, CDR2 ANQGSEA. V gave up 5 bases and J gave up 1 base; unmatched junction bases: 7. The CDR3 protein is CSVTSGGRPGTDTQYF. CDR3 in DNA: TGCAGCGTTACTAGCGGGGGGAGACCAGGCACAGATACGCAGTATTTT.

In this sample, this clonotype turned up a few times. The chain is built from TRBV25-1 and TRBJ1-1; D gene unclear. V lost 7 bases to trimming and J lost 1 base, with 4 bases between them. Per the germline V gene, CDR1 is MGHDK and CDR2 is SYGVNS. This CDR3 contains 11 residues. The CDR3 DNA is TGTGCCAGCACAGGGAACACTGAAGCTTTCTTT. Amino acids: CASTGNTEAFF.

The sample holds many counts of this clonotype. The rearrangement links TRBV7-2 to TRBJ2-7; weak D call: TRBD2 (6 bases). CDR1 and CDR2 from the germline V gene are SGHTA and FQGNSA. The CDR3 covers 16 residues. V lost 2 bases to trimming and J lost 2 bases, with 16 bases between them. The CDR3 DNA sequence: TGTGCCAGCAGCTTAACGAGAAGGGGACTCGCCTACGAGCAGTACGTC. Amino acids: CASSLTRRGLAYEQYV.

This clonotype showed up just a few times. The genes are TRBV5-5 and TRBJ1-6, with TRBD1 as a possible D gene (5 bases). Germline V gene data show CDR1 as SGHKS and CDR2 as YYEKEE (reference sequence). V was shortened by 2 bases and J by 10 bases, with 13 bases between the two germline ends. This CDR3 has 14 amino acids. The CDR3 bases are TGTGCCAGCAGCTTCATCGGGGGAGACTCACCCCTCCACTTT. This encodes CASSFIGGDSPLHF.

This clonotype was observed a handful of times. The chain has TRBV7-3 and TRBJ2-4; maybe TRBD1 (8 bases). V lost 3 bases, J lost 8 bases, and 11 bases lay in between. Germline CDR1 is SGHTA and CDR2 is FQGTGA. The CDR3 totals 13 residues. CDR3: CASSFTGGDIQYF. In nucleotides, the CDR3 is TGTGCCAGCAGCTTTACAGGGGGGGACATTCAGTACTTC.

In its sample, this clonotype was seen once. V usage is TRBV5-4 and J usage is TRBJ1-5; unclear D gene. Trimming removed 10 bases from V and 2 bases from J, with 13 bases in between. Germline loops: CDR1 SGHNT, CDR2 YYREEE (reference sequence). The CDR3 sequence is 13 residues long. CDR3 residues: CAVGLFGNQPQHF. CDR3 in DNA: TGTGCCGTTGGGCTTTTTGGCAATCAGCCCCAGCATTTT.

This clonotype was detected ten times or more. This chain connects TRBV6-5 to TRBJ1-5; D remains ambiguous. Trimming took off 0 bases at V and 6 bases at J, with 6 bases between the two ends. The germline V gene encodes CDR1 MNHEY and CDR2 SVGAGI. The CDR3 loop spans 13 amino acids. The CDR3 reads CASSYSRGQPQHF. The CDR3 DNA sequence: TGTGCCAGCAGTTACTCCCGTGGTCAGCCCCAGCATTTT.

This clonotype was detected only a few times. Here the CDR3 reads CASSLVGLLHLYGYTF. Written as DNA, the CDR3 is TGTGCCAGTAGTCTAGTGGGCCTACTTCACCTCTATGGCTACACCTTC. The chain recombines TRBV19 with TRBJ1-2; D unresolved. The V end lost 5 bases, the J end lost 4 bases, and 20 bases lay between the germline ends. CDR1 LNHDA and CDR2 SQIVND come from the germline V gene (reference sequence). The CDR3 sequence is 16 residues long.

The genes are TRBV5-1 and TRBJ2-5, with 9 nucleotides matching TRBD1. The CDR3 length is 15 residues. Per germline, CDR1 SGHRS and CDR2 YFSETQ. V shed 0 bases, J shed 5 bases, and the junction held 5 bases outside the gene matches. CDR3: CASSLDRGPGETQYF. CDR3 nucleotides: TGCGCCAGCAGCTTGGACAGGGGGCCGGGGGAGACCCAGTACTTC.

The V and J genes are TRBV10-3 and TRBJ2-7, with a possible D match to TRBD1 (6 bases). In germline, CDR1 is ENHRY, CDR2 SYGVKD. The ends were cut back, 5 bases at V and 4 bases at J, with 12 bases in the middle. The CDR3 is 13 residues long. CDR3 protein: CAISSTGMYEQYF. The CDR3 nucleotides read TGTGCCATCAGTTCCACAGGGATGTACGAGCAGTACTTC.

This clonotype was detected only a few times. V is TRBV20-1 and J is TRBJ1-6; D remains ambiguous. CDR3 size: 12 residues. The V and J ends lost 4 bases and 9 bases respectively, with 10 bases between them. Germline V gene lookup returns CDR1 DFQATT and CDR2 SNEGSKA (reference sequence). CDR3 amino acids: CSAMEGGSPLHF. The DNA of the CDR3 is TGCAGTGCTATGGAAGGAGGTTCACCCCTCCACTTT.

The rearrangement joins TRBV3-1 to TRBJ1-6; 7 positions agree with TRBD1. The CDR3 extends over 16 amino acids. The V gene's germline CDR1 is LGHDT and CDR2 YNNKEL (reference sequence). The trim removed 4 bases at V and 5 bases at J, leaving 8 bases unmatched. The CDR3: CASSLHRGVNNSPLHF. The CDR3 nucleotides are TGTGCCAGCAGCCTTCACAGGGGAGTGAATAATTCACCCCTCCACTTT.

This clonotype showed up just a few times. This chain connects TRBV7-2 to TRBJ2-5, with a possible D match to TRBD1 (5 bases). Looked up from germline, CDR1 is SGHTA and CDR2 is FQGNSA. CDR3 length: 15 amino acids. The ends were cut back, 5 bases at V and 4 bases at J, with 17 bases in the middle. The CDR3 DNA is TGTGCCAGCAGCAACCAGGGTTTTGGCGGAGAGACCCAGTACTTC. Translation: CASSNQGFGGETQYF.

The chain joins TRBV20-1 to TRBJ1-1; D unresolved. This CDR3 is 11 amino acids long. Germline V gives CDR1 DFQATT, CDR2 SNEGSKA (reference sequence). V was trimmed by 3 bases and J by 6 bases, leaving 8 bases between them. CDR3 DNA: TGCAGTGCTAGTTCAGTAGCTGAAGCTTTCTTT. This sequence encodes CSASSVAEAFF.

This clonotype was recorded a few times. The chain carries TRBV28 and TRBJ2-1, with TRBD2 matching 14 bases. From germline, CDR1 is MDHEN and CDR2 SYDVKM. V lost 3 bases and J lost 5; bases outside the gene matches: 3. CDR3 length equals 16 residues. This CDR3 reads CASSFGGLAGDNEQFF. The DNA for the CDR3 is TGTGCCAGCAGTTTTGGGGGACTAGCGGGGGACAATGAGCAGTTCTTC.

The chain combines TRBV6-2 or TRBV6-3 with TRBJ2-2, with unresolved D. CDR1 and CDR2 (germline): MNHEY, SVGEGT. The ends were cut back, 2 bases at V and 1 base at J, with 11 bases in the middle. This CDR3 region has 16 residues. CDR3 DNA: TGTGCCAGCAGTTACACAACCCCCCTGAACACCGGGGAGCTGTTTTTT. Translating gives CASSYTTPLNTGELFF.

J is TRBJ1-2 and V is TRBV20-1; D is unclear. Trimming removed 3 bases at V and 2 bases at J, with 16 bases between. The CDR3 consists of 15 residues. Germline-derived CDR1 and CDR2 are DFQATT and SNEGSKA (reference sequence). The CDR3 nucleotides are TGCAGTGCTAGGGAGGAGGGAAAACTCAACTATGGCTACACCTTC. This encodes CSAREEGKLNYGYTF.

In its sample, this clonotype was seen many times. The chain links TRBV5-1 to TRBJ2-3; D is undetermined. CDR1 and CDR2 (germline): SGHRS, YFSETQ. There are 12 residues in the CDR3. V lost 4 bases and J 6 bases, leaving 9 bases between the germline ends. The CDR3 loop is CASSVTGDTQYF. CDR3 nucleotide sequence: TGCGCCAGCAGCGTGACTGGCGATACGCAGTATTTT.

V is TRBV27 and J is TRBJ2-2, with 10 bases matching TRBD2. CDR3 length: 17 amino acids. V dropped 6 bases and J dropped 3; count of bases not matched to a gene: 10. Looked up from germline, CDR1 is MNHEY and CDR2 is SMNVEV (reference sequence). For the CDR3, the DNA is TGTGCCAGCAGAAAAGCCAGCGGGGGGGCCGACACCGGGGAGCTGTTTTTT. The encoded protein is CASRKASGGADTGELFF.

This clonotype showed up just a few times. The chain couples TRBV24-1 to TRBJ2-5; D is undetermined. Germline assignment: CDR1 KGHDR and CDR2 SFDVKD. The V gene lost 4 bases and the J gene lost 3 bases, with 11 bases spanning the gap. The CDR3 consists of 14 residues. The CDR3 here is CATSDLGPEETQYF. DNA for the CDR3: TGTGCCACCAGTGACCTAGGACCGGAAGAGACCCAGTACTTC.

This clonotype came up many times. The CDR3 nucleotides are TGTGCCAGCAGCGTAGAACTAGCCCCCGAACGGGGGCAGTTCTTC. As protein: CASSVELAPERGQFF. This chain joins TRBV9 and TRBJ2-1, with D perhaps TRBD2 (6 bases). The length of the CDR3 is 15 residues. V shed 0 bases and J shed 12 bases, with 19 bases lying between them. Per the germline V gene, CDR1 is SGDLS and CDR2 is YYNGEE.

About this clonotype itself: A read error is possible here, since a much larger clone lies one base away. The rearrangement links TRBV12-3 or TRBV12-4 to TRBJ2-2; D possibly uses TRBD1 or TRBD2 (5 bases each). The CDR3 length is 15 residues. The CDR3 DNA reads TGTGCCAGCAGTTTGCCAGGGCAACGCCCCGGGGAGCCGTTTTTT. Its protein product is CASSLPGQRPGEPFF.

The chain joins TRBV4-1 to TRBJ1-5; TRBD1 agrees at 7 bases. The V gene end was trimmed by 4 bases and the J gene end by 5 bases; junction bases not matched to a gene: 5. This CDR3 is 14 amino acids long. The germline CDR1 and CDR2 sequences are MGHRA and YSYEKL. As DNA, the CDR3 is TGCGCCAGCAGCCTACAGGGGTTGGATCAGCCCCAGCATTTT. This codes for CASSLQGLDQPQHF.

This clonotype has more than one count but fewer than ten. The V call is TRBV5-5, the J call TRBJ1-5; D is unresolved. CDR1 is SGHKS and CDR2 is YYEKEE in the germline V gene (reference sequence). With 3 bases removed from V and 0 bases from J, the gap between germline ends came to 13 bases. This CDR3 has 16 amino acids. CDR3 DNA: TGTGCCAGCAGCTCGCTAAGTCCCTATAGCAATCAGCCCCAGCATTTT. Amino acids: CASSSLSPYSNQPQHF.

The chain links TRBV20-1 to TRBJ2-7; D is perhaps TRBD2 (5 bases). Germline values: CDR1 DFQATT, CDR2 SNEGSKA (reference sequence). There are 12 residues in the CDR3. With 3 bases removed from V and 3 bases from J, the gap between germline ends came to 9 bases. DNA of the CDR3: TGCAGTGCTAGCGGGGAGAGCTACGAGCAGTACTTC. This gives the protein CSASGESYEQYF.

The chain uses TRBV5-1 and TRBJ1-2, with TRBD1 identical over 12 bases. V was pared by 3 bases and J by 7 bases, with 7 bases of the junction left unmatched. This CDR3 spans 15 amino acids. The germline CDR1 and CDR2 sequences are SGHRS and YFSETQ. This CDR3 reads CASSYRDRGHSGYTF. Written as DNA, the CDR3 is TGCGCCAGCAGCTACCGGGACAGGGGGCATAGTGGCTACACCTTC.